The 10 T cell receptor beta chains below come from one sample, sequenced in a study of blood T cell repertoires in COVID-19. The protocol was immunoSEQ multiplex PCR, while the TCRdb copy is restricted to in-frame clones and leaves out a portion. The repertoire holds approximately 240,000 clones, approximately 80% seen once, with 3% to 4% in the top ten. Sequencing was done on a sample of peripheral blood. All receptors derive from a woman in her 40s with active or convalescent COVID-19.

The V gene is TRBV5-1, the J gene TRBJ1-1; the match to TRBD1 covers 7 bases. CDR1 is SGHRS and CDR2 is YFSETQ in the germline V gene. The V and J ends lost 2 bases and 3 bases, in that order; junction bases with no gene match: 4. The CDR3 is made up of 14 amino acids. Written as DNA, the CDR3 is TGCGCCAGCAGCTTACAGCAGGGGGACACTGAAGCTTTCTTT. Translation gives CASSLQQGDTEAFF.

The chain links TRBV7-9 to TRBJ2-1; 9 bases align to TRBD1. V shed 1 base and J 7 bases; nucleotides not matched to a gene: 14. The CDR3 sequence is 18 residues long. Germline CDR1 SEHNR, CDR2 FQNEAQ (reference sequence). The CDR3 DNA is TGTGCCAGCAGCTTAGGAAGCCTCGTGGGACAGGGTTTTAATGAGCAGTTCTTC. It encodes CASSLGSLVGQGFNEQFF.

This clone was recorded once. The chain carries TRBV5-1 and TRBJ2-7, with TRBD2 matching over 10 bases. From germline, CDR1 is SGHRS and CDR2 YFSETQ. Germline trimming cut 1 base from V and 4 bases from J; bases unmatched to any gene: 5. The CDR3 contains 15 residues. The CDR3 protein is CASSLSSGGSYEQYF. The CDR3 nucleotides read TGCGCCAGCAGCTTGTCTAGCGGGGGATCTTACGAGCAGTACTTC.

The chain's CDR3 is CASSITDNTEAFF. The CDR3 coding sequence is TGTGCCAGTAGTATAACAGATAACACTGAAGCTTTCTTT. J is TRBJ1-1 and V is TRBV19; D uncertain. Trimming shortened V by 2 bases and J by 2 bases, and 6 bases separated the two germline ends. This CDR3 region has 13 residues. CDR1 is LNHDA, CDR2 SQIVND, per germline (reference sequence). Filled out from reference TRBV19 and TRBJ1-1, the complete variable domain reads DGGITQSPKYLFRKEGQNVTLSCEQNLNHDAMYWYRQDPGQGLRLIYYSQIVNDFQKGDIAEGYSVSREKKESFPLTVTSAQKNPTAFYLCASSITDNTEAFFGQGTRLTVV.

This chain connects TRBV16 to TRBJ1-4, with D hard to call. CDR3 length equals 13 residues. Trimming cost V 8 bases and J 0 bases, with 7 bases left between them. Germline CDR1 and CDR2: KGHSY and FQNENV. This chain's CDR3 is CASVSATNEKLFF. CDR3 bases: TGTGCCAGCGTATCCGCAACTAATGAAAAACTGTTTTTT.

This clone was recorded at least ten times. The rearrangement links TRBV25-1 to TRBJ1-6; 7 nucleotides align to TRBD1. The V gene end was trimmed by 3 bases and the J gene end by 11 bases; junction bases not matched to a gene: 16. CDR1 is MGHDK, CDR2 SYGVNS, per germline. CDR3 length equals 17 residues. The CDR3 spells CASSDLTQNRGVTPLHF. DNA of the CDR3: TGTGCCAGCAGTGATCTGACCCAAAACAGGGGAGTTACACCCCTCCACTTT.

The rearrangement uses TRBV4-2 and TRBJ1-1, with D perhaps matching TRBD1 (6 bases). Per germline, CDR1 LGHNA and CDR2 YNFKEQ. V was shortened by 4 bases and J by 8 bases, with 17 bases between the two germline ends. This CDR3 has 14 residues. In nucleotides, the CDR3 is TGTGCCAGCAGCCGATCGAGGACAGCACCCGAAGCTTTCTTT. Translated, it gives CASSRSRTAPEAFF.

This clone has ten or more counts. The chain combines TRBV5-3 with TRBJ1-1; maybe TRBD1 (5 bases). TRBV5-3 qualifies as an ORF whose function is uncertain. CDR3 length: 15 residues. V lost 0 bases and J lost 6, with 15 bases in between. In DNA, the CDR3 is TGTGCCAGAAGCTTGGGCAGCCCCTGGGGCGCTGAAGCTTTCTTT. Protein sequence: CARSLGSPWGAEAFF.

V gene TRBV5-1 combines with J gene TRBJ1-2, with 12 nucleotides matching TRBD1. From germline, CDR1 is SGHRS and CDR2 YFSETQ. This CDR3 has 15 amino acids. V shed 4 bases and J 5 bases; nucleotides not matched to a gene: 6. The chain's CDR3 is CASSQGTGGGYGYTF. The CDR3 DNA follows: TGCGCCAGCAGCCAAGGGACAGGGGGCGGGTATGGCTACACCTTC.

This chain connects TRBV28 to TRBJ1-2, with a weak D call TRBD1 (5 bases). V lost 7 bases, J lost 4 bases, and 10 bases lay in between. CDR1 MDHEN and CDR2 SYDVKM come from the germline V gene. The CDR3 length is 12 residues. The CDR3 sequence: CASNDSRYGYTF. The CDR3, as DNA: TGTGCCAGCAACGACAGCCGCTATGGCTACACCTTC.